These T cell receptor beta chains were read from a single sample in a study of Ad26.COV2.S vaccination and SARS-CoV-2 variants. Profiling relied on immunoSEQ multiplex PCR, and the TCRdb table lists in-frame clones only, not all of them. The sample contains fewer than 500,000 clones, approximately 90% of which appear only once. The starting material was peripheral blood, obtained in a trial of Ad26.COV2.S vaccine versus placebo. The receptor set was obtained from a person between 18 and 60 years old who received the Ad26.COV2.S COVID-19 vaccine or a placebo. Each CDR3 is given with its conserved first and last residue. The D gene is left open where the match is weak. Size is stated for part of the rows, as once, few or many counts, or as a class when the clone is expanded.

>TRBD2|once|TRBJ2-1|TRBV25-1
CASSAPLAGVSYNEQFF
TGTGCCAGCAGTGCCCCGCTAGCGGGGGTCTCCTACAATGAGCAGTTCTTC
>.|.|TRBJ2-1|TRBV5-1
CASSLAWGTYNEQFF
TGCGCCAGCAGCTTGGCCTGGGGGACGTACAATGAGCAGTTCTTC
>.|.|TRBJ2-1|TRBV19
CASSLGLGQSSYNEQFF
TGTGCCAGTAGTTTGGGGTTGGGTCAATCGAGCTACAATGAGCAGTTCTTC
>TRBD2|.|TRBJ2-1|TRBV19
CASSIAGSSYNEQFF
TGTGCCAGTAGCATAGCGGGAAGCTCCTACAATGAGCAGTTCTTC
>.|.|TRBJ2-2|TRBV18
CASSPMRQAANTGELFF
TGTGCCAGCTCACCAATGCGACAGGCCGCGAACACCGGGGAGCTGTTTTTT
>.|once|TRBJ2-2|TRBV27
CASSPPAEGNTGELFF
TGTGCCAGCAGTCCCCCGGCTGAGGGGAACACCGGGGAGCTGTTTTTT
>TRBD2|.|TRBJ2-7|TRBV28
CASSLLAGVNEQYF
TGTGCCAGCAGTTTACTAGCGGGAGTGAATGAGCAGTACTTC
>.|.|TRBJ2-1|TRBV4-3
CASSLTEYNEQFF
TGCGCCAGCAGCCTAACTGAATACAATGAGCAGTTCTTC
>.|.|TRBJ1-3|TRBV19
CASSIRGFSGNTIYF
TGTGCCAGTAGTATACGGGGTTTCTCTGGAAACACCATATATTTT
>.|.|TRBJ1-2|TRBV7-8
CASSLVGSDNYGYTF
TGTGCCAGCAGCTTAGTTGGTTCAGATAACTATGGCTACACCTTC
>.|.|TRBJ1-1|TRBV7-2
CASSPQGRRTEAFF
TGTGCCAGCAGCCCACAGGGAAGGAGGACTGAAGCTTTCTTT
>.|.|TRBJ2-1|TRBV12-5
CASGGDLHNEQFF
TGTGCTAGTGGAGGGGACCTTCACAATGAGCAGTTCTTC
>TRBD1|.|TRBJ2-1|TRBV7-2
CASSSAPGQGVYEQFF
TGTGCCAGCAGCTCGGCCCCGGGACAGGGTGTTTATGAGCAGTTCTTC
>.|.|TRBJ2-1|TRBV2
CASLGLAIHNEQFF
TGTGCCAGCTTGGGTCTAGCCATCCACAATGAGCAGTTCTTC
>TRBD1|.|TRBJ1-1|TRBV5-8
CASSHAQGTEAFF
TGTGCCAGCAGCCATGCACAGGGGACTGAAGCTTTCTTT
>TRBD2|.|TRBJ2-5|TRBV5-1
CASSSIAGVLRETQYF
TGCGCCAGCAGCTCAATAGCGGGAGTCCTTCGAGAGACCCAGTACTTC
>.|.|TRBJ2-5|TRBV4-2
CASSQDWTGRGTQYF
TGTGCCAGCAGCCAAGATTGGACTGGGCGTGGGACCCAGTACTTC
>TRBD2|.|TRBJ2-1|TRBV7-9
CASSLSGSPYNEQFF
TGTGCCAGCAGCCTAAGCGGGAGTCCCTACAATGAGCAGTTCTTC
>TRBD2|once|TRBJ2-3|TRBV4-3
CASSQDRTSGSLGTDTQYF
TGCGCCAGCAGCCAAGATAGAACTAGCGGGAGCCTGGGAACAGATACGCAGTATTTT
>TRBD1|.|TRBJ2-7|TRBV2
CASSDPPTGLSYEQYF
TGTGCCAGCAGTGACCCCCCGACAGGGCTCTCCTACGAGCAGTACTTC
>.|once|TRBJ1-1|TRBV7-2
CASSLERGTEAFF
TGTGCCAGCAGCTTAGAGCGGGGCACTGAAGCTTTCTTT
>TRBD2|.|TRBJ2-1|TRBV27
CASSPTASGSYNEQFF
TGTGCCAGCAGTCCCACGGCCAGCGGGAGCTACAATGAGCAGTTCTTC
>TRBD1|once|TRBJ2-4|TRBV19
CASSPRQGVGAKNIQYF
TGTGCCAGTAGTCCCCGACAGGGCGTGGGGGCCAAAAACATTCAGTACTTC
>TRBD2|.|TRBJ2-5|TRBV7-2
CASSRDYLQETQYF
TGTGCCAGCTCTCGGGACTACTTACAAGAGACCCAGTACTTC
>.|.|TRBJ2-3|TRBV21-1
CASSTTTDTQYF
TGTGCCAGCAGCACTACCACAGATACGCAGTATTTT
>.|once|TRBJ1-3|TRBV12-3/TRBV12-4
CASSLNGNTIYF
TGTGCCAGCAGTCTAAACGGAAACACCATATATTTT
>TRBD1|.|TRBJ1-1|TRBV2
CASSGQGNTEAFF
TGTGCCAGCAGCGGACAGGGGAACACTGAAGCTTTTTTT
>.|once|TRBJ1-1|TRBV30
CAWSVLGGMITEAFF
TGTGCCTGGAGTGTTTTGGGGGGGATGATCACTGAAGCTTTCTTT
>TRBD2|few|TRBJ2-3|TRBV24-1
CATSDPLQLAGADTQYF
TGTGCCACCAGTGACCCACTTCAACTAGCGGGAGCAGATACGCAGTATTTT
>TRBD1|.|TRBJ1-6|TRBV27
CASSLFPTGGNSPLHF
TGTGCCAGCAGTTTATTCCCAACAGGGGGAAATTCACCCCTCCACTTT
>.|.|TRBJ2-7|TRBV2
CASSEAPGPSYEQYF
TGTGCCAGCAGTGAAGCGCCTGGACCCTCCTACGAGCAGTACTTC